The rows below give T cell receptor beta chains drawn from one sample of a study of T cell repertoires in cytomegalovirus infection. A single record per CDR3 protein comes from TCRdb applying MiXCR to the reads. The sample carries 200,000 to 300,000 distinct CDR3 sequences, about 12% recorded once. Sequencing used PBMCs. The receptors were gathered from a human donor in good health (CMV status not recorded). Some clones in this sample may be carry-over from other donors' samples. Both conserved end residues are part of each CDR3. Each record gives: V gene, D gene, clone size, J gene, CDR3 DNA, CDR3 protein. The D gene is left open where the match is weak. Clone size is not always given. Where it is, it says once, few, many or a class for expanded clones.

V gene: TRBV28; D gene: NA; clone size: many; J gene: TRBJ2-5; CDR3 DNA: TGTGCCAGCAGTTTATCCATCGGGACCCAGTACTTC; CDR3 protein: CASSLSIGTQYF
V gene: TRBV7-2; D gene: TRBD1; clone size: few; J gene: TRBJ1-5; CDR3 DNA: TGTGCCAGCAGCCCACAGGGGTTGATTCAGCCCCAGCATTTT; CDR3 protein: CASSPQGLIQPQHF
V gene: TRBV18; D gene: NA; clone size: many; J gene: TRBJ2-1; CDR3 DNA: TGTGCCAGCTCAGGGCAGGGAAACTACAATGAGCAGTTCTTC; CDR3 protein: CASSGQGNYNEQFF
V gene: TRBV29-1; D gene: TRBD1; clone size: few; J gene: TRBJ1-5; CDR3 DNA: TGCAGCGCCGTTACAGGGGGAGGAAATCAGCCCCAGCATTTT; CDR3 protein: CSAVTGGGNQPQHF
V gene: TRBV29-1; D gene: TRBD1; clone size: NA; J gene: TRBJ2-1; CDR3 DNA: TGCAGCGTTGGGGAGACAGGACAGGGGAAGCAGTTCTTC; CDR3 protein: CSVGETGQGKQFF
V gene: TRBV7-2; D gene: NA; clone size: many; J gene: TRBJ1-1; CDR3 DNA: TGTGCCAGCAGCTTAAGTCATACAGAGAACACTGAAGCTTTCTTT; CDR3 protein: CASSLSHTENTEAFF
V gene: TRBV7-9; D gene: NA; clone size: few; J gene: TRBJ1-2; CDR3 DNA: TGTGCCAGCATCCCCTCAGCTAACTATGGCTACACCTTC; CDR3 protein: CASIPSANYGYTF
V gene: TRBV7-3; D gene: NA; clone size: few; J gene: TRBJ2-2; CDR3 DNA: TGTGCCAGCAGCTTTTCCAAAGACACCGGGGAGCTGTTTTTT; CDR3 protein: CASSFSKDTGELFF
V gene: TRBV5-1; D gene: TRBD2; clone size: few; J gene: TRBJ2-5; CDR3 DNA: TGCGCCAGCAGCCCCGGGGGGGCATGGAGACAAGAGACCCAGTACTTC; CDR3 protein: CASSPGGAWRQETQYF
V gene: TRBV28; D gene: NA; clone size: many; J gene: TRBJ1-5; CDR3 DNA: TGTGCCAGCAGTTGGCAGGGACTTCAGCCCCAGCATTTT; CDR3 protein: CASSWQGLQPQHF
V gene: TRBV7-2; D gene: NA; clone size: many; J gene: TRBJ2-7; CDR3 DNA: TGTGCCAGCAGGCTTACGCCGGGGACGACCTACGAGCAGTACTTC; CDR3 protein: CASRLTPGTTYEQYF
V gene: TRBV6-2/TRBV6-3; D gene: TRBD1; clone size: many; J gene: TRBJ2-4; CDR3 DNA: TGTGCCCCTTTAAGGGGGCACGAGAAAAACATTCAGTACTTC; CDR3 protein: CAPLRGHEKNIQYF
V gene: TRBV25-1; D gene: NA; clone size: many; J gene: TRBJ2-1; CDR3 DNA: TGTGCCAGCAGTGAGGACAGAGCCTTTTACAATGAGCAGTTCTTC; CDR3 protein: CASSEDRAFYNEQFF
V gene: TRBV12-3/TRBV12-4; D gene: NA; clone size: many; J gene: TRBJ2-2; CDR3 DNA: TGTGCCATCCCGGGTCCTAACACCGGGGAGCTGTTTTTT; CDR3 protein: CAIPGPNTGELFF
V gene: TRBV27; D gene: TRBD2; clone size: NA; J gene: TRBJ2-1; CDR3 DNA: TGTGCCAGCAGTTTCCTAGCGGGGGAGCAGTTCTTC; CDR3 protein: CASSFLAGEQFF
V gene: TRBV7-8; D gene: NA; clone size: many; J gene: TRBJ1-1; CDR3 DNA: TGTGCCAGCAGCTCAGGTCTAAGCGTCGGGAACACTGAAGCTTTCTTT; CDR3 protein: CASSSGLSVGNTEAFF
V gene: TRBV5-4; D gene: NA; clone size: few; J gene: TRBJ2-1; CDR3 DNA: TGTGCCAGCAGCTTGGAACAATTCTCCTACAATGAGCAGTTCTTC; CDR3 protein: CASSLEQFSYNEQFF
V gene: TRBV7-3; D gene: NA; clone size: many; J gene: TRBJ1-5; CDR3 DNA: TGTGCCAGCAGCTTAAATGGGGGGCTGGAGCCCCAGCATTTT; CDR3 protein: CASSLNGGLEPQHF
V gene: TRBV7-2; D gene: NA; clone size: NA; J gene: TRBJ1-1; CDR3 DNA: TGTGCCAGCAGCCGGACAGCCGAATATGGCGTTGAAGCTTTCTTT; CDR3 protein: CASSRTAEYGVEAFF
V gene: TRBV29-1; D gene: NA; clone size: NA; J gene: TRBJ1-4; CDR3 DNA: TGCAGCGGTGGGTCTAATGAAAAACTGTTTTTT; CDR3 protein: CSGGSNEKLFF
V gene: TRBV7-2; D gene: TRBD1; clone size: many; J gene: TRBJ1-5; CDR3 DNA: TGTGCCAGCAGCCGCAGCCCGGACAGGCCGGGGCCCCAGCATTTT; CDR3 protein: CASSRSPDRPGPQHF
V gene: TRBV18; D gene: TRBD1; clone size: NA; J gene: TRBJ2-7; CDR3 DNA: TGTGCCAGCTCACCAAGGGTCGGGACAGCTCACGACGAGCAGTACTTC; CDR3 protein: CASSPRVGTAHDEQYF
V gene: TRBV7-6; D gene: TRBD2; clone size: many; J gene: TRBJ2-1; CDR3 DNA: TGTGCCAGCAGCCGGATTCCGACTAGCGGGAGGCAAAATGAGCAGTTCTTC; CDR3 protein: CASSRIPTSGRQNEQFF
V gene: TRBV6-6; D gene: NA; clone size: few; J gene: TRBJ2-5; CDR3 DNA: TGTGCCAGCAGGAAGGATTGGGGGGGCGGAGAGACCCAGTACTTC; CDR3 protein: CASRKDWGGGETQYF
V gene: TRBV5-5; D gene: NA; clone size: many; J gene: TRBJ2-3; CDR3 DNA: TGTGCCAGCAGCCCGGACCCCGGGGGCACAGATACGCAGTATTTT; CDR3 protein: CASSPDPGGTDTQYF
V gene: TRBV2; D gene: NA; clone size: many; J gene: TRBJ1-1; CDR3 DNA: TGTGCCAGCAGTGAAGGAAACACTGAAGCTTTCTTT; CDR3 protein: CASSEGNTEAFF
V gene: TRBV5-1; D gene: NA; clone size: NA; J gene: TRBJ2-7; CDR3 DNA: TGCGCCAGCAGCTTGTACGATTCAGGTACCTACGAGCAGTACTTC; CDR3 protein: CASSLYDSGTYEQYF
V gene: TRBV25-1; D gene: NA; clone size: many; J gene: TRBJ1-2; CDR3 DNA: TGTGCCAGCATAGTCCCCCCGCTAGGCGGCTACACCTTC; CDR3 protein: CASIVPPLGGYTF
V gene: TRBV28; D gene: NA; clone size: few; J gene: TRBJ1-2; CDR3 DNA: TGTGCCAGCAGTACACAGGTTAACTATGGCTACACCTTC; CDR3 protein: CASSTQVNYGYTF
V gene: TRBV2; D gene: NA; clone size: NA; J gene: TRBJ2-5; CDR3 DNA: TGTGCCAGCAGTGAACAGGGGATCCAAGAGACCCAGTACTTC; CDR3 protein: CASSEQGIQETQYF
V gene: TRBV19; D gene: NA; clone size: NA; J gene: TRBJ1-1; CDR3 DNA: TGTGCCAGTAGTATAGAAAGGGGCACTGAAGCTTTCTTT; CDR3 protein: CASSIERGTEAFF
V gene: TRBV7-2; D gene: TRBD2; clone size: many; J gene: TRBJ2-1; CDR3 DNA: TGTGCCAGCAGCTTAGAATGGACTAGCGGGCTCAATGAGCAGTTCTTC; CDR3 protein: CASSLEWTSGLNEQFF
V gene: TRBV6-2/TRBV6-3; D gene: NA; clone size: NA; J gene: TRBJ2-1; CDR3 DNA: TGTGCCAGCAGTTCCCCACTAAACAATGAGCAGTTCTTC; CDR3 protein: CASSSPLNNEQFF
V gene: TRBV3-1; D gene: NA; clone size: once; J gene: TRBJ2-7; CDR3 DNA: TGTGCCAGCAGCCAATTCCGCGAGGGCGAGCAGTACTTC; CDR3 protein: CASSQFREGEQYF
V gene: TRBV19; D gene: TRBD1; clone size: many; J gene: TRBJ1-5; CDR3 DNA: TGTGCCAGTAGTATGGGAAGGGTGTCAGGGGGTAGAAATCAGCCCCAGCATTTT; CDR3 protein: CASSMGRVSGGRNQPQHF
V gene: TRBV6-5; D gene: NA; clone size: NA; J gene: TRBJ2-6; CDR3 DNA: TGTGCCAGCAGTACTCTATTGGGGTGGGGGGCCGGGGCCAACGTCCTGACTTTC; CDR3 protein: CASSTLLGWGAGANVLTF
V gene: TRBV12-3/TRBV12-4; D gene: TRBD1; clone size: many; J gene: TRBJ2-7; CDR3 DNA: TGTGCCAGCAGCCCGGGGCGGGGACAGGCTGACGAGCAGTACTTC; CDR3 protein: CASSPGRGQADEQYF
V gene: TRBV7-2; D gene: NA; clone size: many; J gene: TRBJ2-5; CDR3 DNA: TGTGCCAGCAGCTTAGGGGGAAGCGGAAAGGAGACCCAGTACTTC; CDR3 protein: CASSLGGSGKETQYF
V gene: TRBV12-3/TRBV12-4; D gene: NA; clone size: many; J gene: TRBJ2-5; CDR3 DNA: TGTGCCAGCAGTTATGGGGGACAAGAGACCCAGTACTTC; CDR3 protein: CASSYGGQETQYF
V gene: TRBV29-1; D gene: NA; clone size: NA; J gene: TRBJ2-2; CDR3 DNA: TGCAGCGCCGGGGGCGGCAGCGGGGAGCTGTTTTTT; CDR3 protein: CSAGGGSGELFF
V gene: TRBV11-2; D gene: NA; clone size: many; J gene: TRBJ2-5; CDR3 DNA: TGTGCCAGCAGCTCATTCCAAGAGACCCAGTACTTC; CDR3 protein: CASSSFQETQYF
V gene: TRBV7-2; D gene: NA; clone size: many; J gene: TRBJ1-2; CDR3 DNA: TGTGCCAGCAGCCGAGGGACACGCTATGGCTACACCTTC; CDR3 protein: CASSRGTRYGYTF
V gene: TRBV3-1; D gene: TRBD1; clone size: many; J gene: TRBJ1-1; CDR3 DNA: TGTGCCAGCAGCCGCACGGGACAGTACACTGAAGCTTTCTTT; CDR3 protein: CASSRTGQYTEAFF
V gene: TRBV5-1; D gene: NA; clone size: once; J gene: TRBJ1-3; CDR3 DNA: TGCGCCAGCAGCTTTACCCCTGCTACCATGAGAAACACCATATATTTT; CDR3 protein: CASSFTPATMRNTIYF
V gene: TRBV20-1; D gene: NA; clone size: NA; J gene: TRBJ2-2; CDR3 DNA: TGCAGTGCTAGACGTCAGGTCACCACCGGGGAGCTGTTTTTT; CDR3 protein: CSARRQVTTGELFF
V gene: TRBV6-1; D gene: TRBD1; clone size: many; J gene: TRBJ2-3; CDR3 DNA: TGTGCCAGCAGCAACAAACAGGGGGCGCAGGAAGATACGCAGTATTTT; CDR3 protein: CASSNKQGAQEDTQYF
V gene: TRBV7-2; D gene: NA; clone size: many; J gene: TRBJ2-5; CDR3 DNA: TGTGCCAGCATAAAAGAGACCCAGTACTTC; CDR3 protein: CASIKETQYF
V gene: TRBV20-1; D gene: NA; clone size: few; J gene: TRBJ2-1; CDR3 DNA: TGCAGTGCTAGAGATTGGCAGCGGGATGAGCAGTTCTTC; CDR3 protein: CSARDWQRDEQFF
V gene: TRBV7-9; D gene: NA; clone size: many; J gene: TRBJ2-3; CDR3 DNA: TGTGCCAGCAGCTCCGGGACCGCGCTCCATACGCAGTATTTT; CDR3 protein: CASSSGTALHTQYF
V gene: TRBV12-3/TRBV12-4; D gene: NA; clone size: many; J gene: TRBJ2-7; CDR3 DNA: TGTGCCAGCAGTTTCCTGGGACCCGGGACCTACGAGCAGTACTTC; CDR3 protein: CASSFLGPGTYEQYF
V gene: TRBV3-1; D gene: NA; clone size: few; J gene: TRBJ2-1; CDR3 DNA: TGTGCCAGCAGCCAAGTAGACAATGAGCAGTTCTTC; CDR3 protein: CASSQVDNEQFF
V gene: TRBV28; D gene: NA; clone size: many; J gene: TRBJ2-7; CDR3 DNA: TGTGCCAGCAGTTTATCACTAGGACGGGGAAACTACGAGCAGTACTTC; CDR3 protein: CASSLSLGRGNYEQYF
V gene: TRBV12-3/TRBV12-4; D gene: TRBD1; clone size: many; J gene: TRBJ1-1; CDR3 DNA: TGTGCCAGCAGCATCGACAGGGTGATGAACACTGAAGCTTTCTTT; CDR3 protein: CASSIDRVMNTEAFF
V gene: TRBV11-1; D gene: TRBD1; clone size: many; J gene: TRBJ1-2; CDR3 DNA: TGTGCCAGCAGCCCGGGACAGTCTAACTATGGCTACACCTTC; CDR3 protein: CASSPGQSNYGYTF
V gene: TRBV2; D gene: NA; clone size: few; J gene: TRBJ1-1; CDR3 DNA: TGTGCCAGCAGTGCCGGGGGGCCCCGGGACACTGAAGCTTTCTTT; CDR3 protein: CASSAGGPRDTEAFF